The rows below give T cell receptor beta chains drawn from one sample of a study of shared clonotypes between healthy human individuals. Assay: immunoSEQ multiplex PCR; the TCRdb copy retains only in-frame clones and omits some. The table records fewer than 1.8 million clones, just under 99% of them present only once. The specimen was naive CD4+ T cells sorted from blood. These TCRs come from a man aged 30-40 years in good health. CDR3s include the opening cysteine and the closing phenylalanine or tryptophan. D genes are given only for firm matches. Rows may omit the clone size; those that give it use once, few, many or a size class.

d_gene	v_gene	j_gene	abundance	CDR3nt	CDR3aa
TRBD2	TRBV10-2	TRBJ2-1	-	TGCGCCAGCAGTCCCCCAGGCGGGACTAGTTTCCCAAATGAGCAGTTCTTC	CASSPPGGTSFPNEQFF
TRBD1	TRBV19	TRBJ2-7	-	TGTGCCAGTAGTCACAGGGGGCTGTTCGAGCAGTACTTC	CASSHRGLFEQYF
TRBD1	TRBV11-2	TRBJ2-3	-	TGTGCCAGCAGCCCGACGACAGGGTCAGATACGCAGTATTTT	CASSPTTGSDTQYF
TRBD2	TRBV15	TRBJ2-1	-	TGTGCCACCAGCAAGGGACTAGCGGGAGTTTCTAATGAGCAGTTCTTC	CATSKGLAGVSNEQFF
-	TRBV29-1	TRBJ1-1	-	TGCAGCGTTGAAAGATCGGGGAACACTGAAGCTTTCTTT	CSVERSGNTEAFF
TRBD2	TRBV11-3	TRBJ2-7	once	TGTGCCAGCAGCTTAGTCGGCGGGAGCGCCCACGAGCAGTACTTC	CASSLVGGSAHEQYF
-	TRBV9	TRBJ2-7	-	TGTGCCAGCAGCGTAGAGGTAGGGGCATCGAGCTCCTACGAGCAGTACTTC	CASSVEVGASSSYEQYF
-	TRBV7-2	TRBJ2-6	-	TGTGCCAGCAGCTTAGCCGGGAGCCGGATCTCTGGGGCCAACGTCCTGACTTTC	CASSLAGSRISGANVLTF
TRBD2	TRBV7-2	TRBJ2-1	-	TGTGCCAGCAGCCCCGTAGCGGGAGTGGATGAGCAGTTCTTC	CASSPVAGVDEQFF
-	TRBV7-2	TRBJ2-7	-	TGTGCCAGCAGCCCCAGCTTGGCTAGCATTTTCTCCTACGAGCAGTACTTC	CASSPSLASIFSYEQYF
-	TRBV7-2	TRBJ2-1	-	TGTGCCAGCAGCTTAGTTAGCGGCTACAATGAGCAGTTCTTC	CASSLVSGYNEQFF
-	TRBV5-1	TRBJ1-3	-	TGCGCCAGCAGCTTGATCCCGGAGGGATTTGGAAACACCATATATTTT	CASSLIPEGFGNTIYF
-	TRBV5-4	TRBJ2-2	-	TGTGCCAGCAGTTCGCAGGGAAGAGCCGGGGAGCTGTTTTTT	CASSSQGRAGELFF
-	TRBV28	TRBJ1-4	-	TGTGCCAGCAGTTCAACACATGAAAAACTGTTTTTT	CASSSTHEKLFF
-	TRBV5-5	TRBJ2-7	-	TGTGCCAGCAGTCAATTAGGACGCACCTACGAGCAGTACTTC	CASSQLGRTYEQYF
-	TRBV18	TRBJ2-7	-	TGTGCCAGCTCCATGAAAAGCTCCTACGAGCAGTACTTC	CASSMKSSYEQYF
-	TRBV7-2	TRBJ1-5	-	TGTGCCAGCAGCTTTGGATCGAGTATAGATGGCAATCAGCCCCAGCATTTT	CASSFGSSIDGNQPQHF
TRBD1	TRBV19	TRBJ2-1	-	TGTGCCAGCCGACAGGGCCCTGGATCGGGCAATGAGCAGTTCTTC	CASRQGPGSGNEQFF
TRBD2	TRBV7-9	TRBJ2-1	-	TGTGCCAGCAGCTTGGGGCGGGGCGGGAGCACAAAACATGAGCAGTTCTTC	CASSLGRGGSTKHEQFF
TRBD2	TRBV7-2	TRBJ2-3	-	TGTGCCAGCAGTCGACTAGCGGGGAGGACAGATACGCAGTATTTT	CASSRLAGRTDTQYF
-	TRBV7-8	TRBJ2-7	-	TGTGCCAGCAGCTTAGCGGCAGCCACCTACGAGCAGTACTTC	CASSLAAATYEQYF
-	TRBV5-8	TRBJ2-7	few	TGTGCCAGCAGCTCCCTAGGCGGCCGTGAAGAGCAGTACTTC	CASSSLGGREEQYF
-	TRBV21-1	TRBJ2-7	-	TGTGCCAGCAGCAAAGTCCTAGCGAGGTACTACGAGCAGTACTTC	CASSKVLARYYEQYF
TRBD2	TRBV6-5	TRBJ2-1	-	TGTGCCAGCAGAGAAGGACTAGCGTGGAATGAGCAGTTCTTC	CASREGLAWNEQFF
-	TRBV27	TRBJ2-2	-	TGTGCCGGCCCAAACACCGGGGAGCTGTTTTTT	CAGPNTGELFF
-	TRBV27	TRBJ2-1	-	TGTGCCAGCAGTTTATTTTTGGGGGAGGTTAAACAGCAGTTCTTC	CASSLFLGEVKQQFF
TRBD2	TRBV18	TRBJ2-1	-	TGTGCCAGCTCATCCCTAGCGGGAGGGTGGAATGAGCAGTTCTTC	CASSSLAGGWNEQFF
TRBD2	TRBV5-6	TRBJ2-7	-	TGTGCCAGCAGCTACATCGGACTAGCGGGAAACTACGAGCAGTACTTC	CASSYIGLAGNYEQYF
TRBD1	TRBV18	TRBJ2-4	-	TGTGCCAGCTCGCGACAGGGCGGCAAAAACATTCAGTACTTC	CASSRQGGKNIQYF
-	TRBV6-5	TRBJ2-5	-	TGTGCCAGCAGTTACACGGCAGGGCCCCGAAAAGAGACCCAGTACTTC	CASSYTAGPRKETQYF
-	TRBV5-4	TRBJ2-7	-	TGTGCCAGCAGCCTCGGTAAGAACCCTTCCTACGAGCAGTACTTC	CASSLGKNPSYEQYF
-	TRBV7-2	TRBJ2-1	once	TGTGCCAGCAGTCTAGCTGTTTCCTACAATGAGCAGTTCTTC	CASSLAVSYNEQFF
TRBD2	TRBV9	TRBJ2-7	-	TGTGCCAGCAGCGCAGGACTAGCGGCTTTCGAGCAGTACTTC	CASSAGLAAFEQYF
TRBD2	TRBV28	TRBJ2-3	-	TGTGCCAGCAGCCCCCTCGGGAGGCGCACAGATACGCAGTATTTT	CASSPLGRRTDTQYF
-	TRBV19	TRBJ2-1	-	TGTGCCAGTAGTATTTGGGCGATCCAGGGACACAATGAGCAGTTCTTC	CASSIWAIQGHNEQFF
-	TRBV2	TRBJ1-4	-	TGTGCCAGCAGTGAAGGCGGAGGGGTAAAACTGTTTTTT	CASSEGGGVKLFF
-	TRBV7-9	TRBJ2-7	-	TGTGCCAGCAGCTTAACGGCGGGACAATTCTACGAGCAGTACTTC	CASSLTAGQFYEQYF
-	TRBV30	TRBJ2-2	once	TGTGCCTGGAGTGTACGCGGTGACGGGGAGCTGTTTTTT	CAWSVRGDGELFF
TRBD2	TRBV5-4	TRBJ2-3	-	TGTGCCAGCAGCTCCGGGACTAGCGGGAAGGCAGATACGCAGTATTTT	CASSSGTSGKADTQYF
TRBD2	TRBV28	TRBJ2-3	-	TGTGCCAACCCACCACCCGGGACTAGCGGGAGGGAATCAGATACGCAGTATTTT	CANPPPGTSGRESDTQYF
-	TRBV5-1	TRBJ2-1	-	TGCGCCAGCACCGAGGGGACTCTCTCCTACAATGAGCAGTTCTTC	CASTEGTLSYNEQFF
-	TRBV7-2	TRBJ2-5	-	TGTGCCAGCAGCTTGAGGTTTGGGGAGACCCAGTACTTC	CASSLRFGETQYF
-	TRBV19	TRBJ2-2	-	TGTGCCAGTAAACCTAGCCGGACACTGAACACCGGGGAGCTGTTTTTT	CASKPSRTLNTGELFF
-	TRBV4-3	TRBJ2-2	-	TGCGCCAGCAGCCAAGATCGTCTCACCGGGGAGCTGTTTTTT	CASSQDRLTGELFF
-	TRBV28	TRBJ1-5	once	TGTGCCAGCACATACCCGGGTCAGCCCCAGCATTTT	CASTYPGQPQHF
-	TRBV29-1	TRBJ2-2	-	TGCAGCGTTGGACTTGGGGCCAGGGGGAACACCGGGGAGCTGTTTTTT	CSVGLGARGNTGELFF
-	TRBV15	TRBJ1-2	-	TGTGCCACCAGCAGAGCTCCTAGCGGCTTTAACTATGGCTACACCTTC	CATSRAPSGFNYGYTF
TRBD1	TRBV7-6	TRBJ1-1	-	TGTGCCAGCAGCTTAGGGAGACAGGGACCCACTGAAGCTTTCTTT	CASSLGRQGPTEAFF
-	TRBV10-3	TRBJ2-1	-	TGTGCCATCAGAGAGGAGGGCTCCTACAATGAGCAGTTCTTC	CAIREEGSYNEQFF
-	TRBV10-2	TRBJ1-5	-	TGCGCCAGCGGAGGGACACCTAATCAGCCCCAGCATTTT	CASGGTPNQPQHF
-	TRBV7-7	TRBJ2-5	-	TGTGCCAGCAGTCCGCTCTCAGCAGCCCGGCAAGAGACCCAGTACTTC	CASSPLSAARQETQYF
-	TRBV5-4	TRBJ2-5	-	TGTGCCAGCAGCCACAGGGATTCCCTACAAGAGACCCAGTACTTC	CASSHRDSLQETQYF